The 12 T cell receptor beta chains in this list originate from one sample, sequenced in a study of OX40 agonist ivuxolimab in advanced cancers. The data were produced by immunoSEQ multiplex PCR, yet TCRdb's version contains in-frame clones alone and is incomplete. This sample yields 50,000 to 60,000 clones, of which 86% are seen a single time; under 8.5% belongs to the top ten. Sequences were derived from CD4+ or CD8+ T cells sorted from blood, sampled in a trial of the OX40 agonist ivuxolimab. These receptor sequences come from an adult with an advanced solid tumor such as melanoma, head and neck, liver or kidney cancer.

This clone was picked up a small number of times. The chain has TRBV14 and TRBJ2-2; tentatively, D is TRBD1 (6 bases). Germline CDR1 reads SGHDN; CDR2 reads FVKESK. The CDR3 contains 15 residues. With 1 base removed from V and 6 bases from J, the gap between germline ends came to 12 bases. CDR3 sequence: CASSQGQGYPGELFF. The CDR3 nucleotides read TGTGCCAGCAGCCAAGGCCAGGGGTATCCCGGGGAGCTGTTTTTT.

This chain uses TRBV14 with TRBJ2-1, with D possibly TRBD1 on 6 matching bases. V dropped 2 bases and J dropped 6 bases, with 26 bases sitting between them. Germline V gene data show CDR1 as SGHDN and CDR2 as FVKESK. This CDR3 contains 19 residues. DNA of the CDR3: TGTGCCAGCAGCCAATGGGCCAGACAGGTCGAGGGCCGTGGCAATGAGCAGTTCTTC. Protein product: CASSQWARQVEGRGNEQFF.

The chain has TRBV2 and TRBJ1-1; no reliable D call. Germline CDR1 is SNHLY and CDR2 is FYNNEI. With 4 bases removed from V and 0 bases from J, the gap between germline ends came to 9 bases. The length of the CDR3 is 14 residues. This CDR3 is CASSVEQLNTEAFF. DNA of the CDR3: TGTGCCAGCAGTGTAGAACAGTTGAACACTGAAGCTTTCTTT.

The chain joins TRBV30 to TRBJ2-7; a weak D match, TRBD2 (6 bases). This CDR3 is built from 14 residues. Germline V gives CDR1 GTSNPN, CDR2 SVGIG (reference sequence). V gave up 5 bases and J gave up 2 bases, with 16 bases separating them. In DNA, the CDR3 is TGTGCCTGGGGAGGGGCATTCGGCCCCTACGAGCAGTACTTC. It encodes CAWGGAFGPYEQYF.

This clone appeared a few times. V usage is TRBV25-1 and J usage is TRBJ2-7; D may be TRBD1 (6 bases). This CDR3 spans 12 amino acids. Trimming shortened V by 3 bases and J by 4 bases, and 7 bases separated the two germline ends. Germline V gene data show CDR1 as MGHDK and CDR2 as SYGVNS. The DNA for the CDR3 is TGTGCCAGCAGTGAGACAGGTTACGAGCAGTACTTC. It encodes CASSETGYEQYF.

The V gene is TRBV2, the J gene TRBJ1-5; no clear D. Per the germline V gene, CDR1 is SNHLY and CDR2 is FYNNEI. The ends were cut back, 7 bases at V and 7 bases at J, with 11 bases in the middle. CDR3 length: 12 amino acids. The CDR3 nucleotides read TGTGCCAGCAATTTTTTTAACCAGCCCCAGCATTTT. This gives the protein CASNFFNQPQHF.

The chain joins TRBV7-9 to TRBJ2-3; a possible D gene is TRBD1 (5 bases). V was clipped by 1 base and J by 4 bases, with 12 bases between them. Germline CDR1 SEHNR, CDR2 FQNEAQ (reference sequence). CDR3 size: 15 residues. The CDR3 here is CASSLEGAVADTQYF. The CDR3 coding sequence is TGTGCCAGCAGCTTAGAAGGGGCGGTGGCAGATACGCAGTATTTT. Combining the CDR3 with reference TRBV7-9 and TRBJ2-3 gives the whole variable domain DTGVSQNPRHKITKRGQNVTFRCDPISEHNRLYWYRQTLGQGPEFLTYFQNEAQLEKSRLLSDRFSAERPKGSFSTLEIQRTEQGDSAMYLCASSLEGAVADTQYFGPGTRLTVL.

The rearrangement links TRBV20-1 to TRBJ1-2; weak D call: TRBD1 (5 bases). The V gene lost 4 bases and the J gene lost 7 bases, with 10 bases spanning the gap. Germline CDR1 is DFQATT and CDR2 is SNEGSKA (reference sequence). The CDR3 is 11 amino acids. This CDR3 reads CSANLGPGYTF. The CDR3 region has the DNA TGCAGTGCTAATCTGGGGCCTGGCTACACCTTC.

This chain connects TRBV11-3 to TRBJ2-7, with D possibly being TRBD2 (5 bases). Trimming cost V 6 bases and J 7 bases, with 16 bases left between them. The V gene's germline CDR1 is SGHNT and CDR2 YENEEA. CDR3 size: 13 residues. The DNA of the CDR3 is TGTGCCAGCAGTTCCCAGAATTCGGGGGAGCAGTACTTC. Protein: CASSSQNSGEQYF.

The rearrangement links TRBV2 to TRBJ2-3, with TRBD2 matching 7 bases. Trimming took 5 bases from V and 2 from J; bases not matched to a gene: 10. The CDR3 is 16 amino acids. The germline V gene has CDR1 SNHLY and CDR2 FYNNEI. The CDR3, as DNA: TGTGCCAGCAGTCCCCAAGGGCGGGGGAACACAGATACGCAGTATTTT. Protein: CASSPQGRGNTDTQYF.

The chain recombines TRBV7-3 with TRBJ2-5; TRBD2 matches at 8 bases. Losses at the gene ends were 1 base for V and 5 bases for J; bases not matched to a gene: 3. The CDR3 runs 14 residues. CDR1 and CDR2 (germline): SGHTA, FQGTGA. CDR3 sequence (DNA): TGTGCCAGCAGCTTAATTCGGGAGGGCGAGACCCAGTACTTC. Translation: CASSLIREGETQYF. The full variable domain, its missing parts supplied by reference TRBV7-3 and TRBJ2-5, is GAGVSQTPSNKVTEKGKYVELRCDPISGHTALYWYRQSLGQGPEFLIYFQGTGAADDSGLPNDRFFAVRPEGSVSTLKIQRTERGDSAVYLCASSLIREGETQYFGPGTRLLVL.

The chain employs TRBV19 and TRBJ1-3; 7 nucleotides line up with TRBD1. V was clipped by 7 bases and J by 2 bases; unmatched bases: 5. The CDR3 runs 14 residues. From germline, CDR1 is LNHDA and CDR2 SQIVND (reference sequence). CDR3 in amino acids: CASTTGTAGNTIYF. The CDR3 nucleotides read TGTGCCAGTACCACCGGGACAGCTGGAAACACCATATATTTT.